The clone carrying this T cell receptor beta chain occurred many times. Its target is unknown. For the second PCR, which ran for roughly 7 to 11 cycles, a sample-barcoded 5' primer and a J-beta primer mix were used. Tagging of each cDNA molecule was performed by a template-switch adaptor with 12 random nucleotides. TCRdb called the 5' RACE reads again in MiXCR, with one record for every CDR3 protein. The sample comprises some 900,000 distinct CDR3 sequences, roughly 43% of which are singletons, and around 15% rests with the top ten. These data originate in a study of blood T cells in healthy people across ages. Overall study results and limits: The donors' CMV status was not determined, possibly confounding changes in expanded clonotypes.

The source material was blood. This TCR was sampled from a man aged 25 to 40 in good health.

Here the CDR3 DNA reads TGTGCCAGCTCATTCGGGACACCTAAGAATGGCTACACCTTC. Protein: CASSFGTPKNGYTF. The chain couples TRBV18 to TRBJ1-2, with D maybe TRBD1 (6 bases). The germline V gene encodes CDR1 KGHSH and CDR2 LQKENI. With 5 bases removed from V and 6 bases from J, the gap between germline ends came to 16 bases. The CDR3 sequence is 14 residues long.